This section outlines one TCR beta chain sequence together with its context. Its antigen is undetermined. The data were taken from a study of T cell responses to AZD1222 COVID-19 vaccine. From germline, CDR1 is SGHRS and CDR2 YFSETQ. V was clipped by 3 bases and J by 8 bases; unmatched bases: 7. The CDR3 consists of 15 residues. Study findings and constraints: Spike-specific TCR repertoires showed rising breadth and depth after two AZD1222 doses.

The data were produced by immunoSEQ multiplex PCR, yet TCRdb's version contains in-frame clones alone and is incomplete. This table has about 150,000 clones, 80% to 95% appearing once. The rearrangement links TRBV5-1 to TRBJ2-1; 11 bases match TRBD1. The receptor was derived from an adult in good health. This sample comprised peripheral blood, obtained on day 0 of AZD1222 vaccination. CDR3 residues: CASSSGQGALDEQFF. The CDR3 region has the DNA TGCGCCAGCAGCTCAGGACAGGGGGCCCTAGATGAGCAGTTCTTC.